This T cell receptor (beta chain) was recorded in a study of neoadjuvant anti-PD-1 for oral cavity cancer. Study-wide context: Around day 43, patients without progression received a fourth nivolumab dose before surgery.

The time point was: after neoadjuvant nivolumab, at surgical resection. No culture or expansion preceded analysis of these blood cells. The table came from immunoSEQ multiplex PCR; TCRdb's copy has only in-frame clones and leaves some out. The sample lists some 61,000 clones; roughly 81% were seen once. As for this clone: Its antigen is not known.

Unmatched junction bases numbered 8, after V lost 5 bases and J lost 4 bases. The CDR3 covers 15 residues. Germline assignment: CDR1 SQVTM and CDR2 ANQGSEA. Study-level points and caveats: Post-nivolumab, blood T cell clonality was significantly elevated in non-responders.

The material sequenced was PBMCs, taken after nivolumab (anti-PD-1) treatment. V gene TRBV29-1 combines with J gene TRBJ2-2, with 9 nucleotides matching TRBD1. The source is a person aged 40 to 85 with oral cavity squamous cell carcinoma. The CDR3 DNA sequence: TGCAGCGTTAAAACAGGGGGCCCCTCCACCGGGGAGCTGTTTTTT. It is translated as CSVKTGGPSTGELFF.